A selection of T cell receptor beta chains follows, all from one sample in a study of patients and donors after allogeneic stem cell transplantation. TCRdb itself ran the RT-PCR reads through MiXCR, one entry per CDR3 protein. This table holds tens of thousands of distinct CDR3 sequences, roughly 5.2% found once. Material: blood, either unsorted or a sorted T cell fraction (not recorded which). The receptors originated from a human donor who was either an allogeneic HSCT recipient or a stem cell or donor lymphocyte infusion donor (not recorded which). It is not recorded whose cells these are; they may come from a transplant donor. Both conserved end residues are part of each CDR3. D genes are given only for firm matches. Part of the rows lack a size; the others show once, few, many or a class for expanded clones.

j_call d_call clone_size v_call cdr3_aa cdr3_nt
TRBJ2-6 TRBD1 many TRBV24-1 CATKKRDSFSGANVLTF TGTGCCACCAAGAAACGGGACAGCTTCTCTGGGGCCAACGTCCTGACTTTC
TRBJ2-7 NA many TRBV12-3/TRBV12-4 CASRVAVVSYEQYF TGTGCCAGCAGAGTGGCAGTCGTTTCCTACGAGCAGTACTTC
TRBJ1-5 NA many TRBV3-1 CASSQVHSNQPQHF TGTGCCAGCAGCCAAGTGCATAGCAATCAGCCCCAGCATTTT
TRBJ2-1 NA few TRBV27 CASSWRRRPYNEQFF TGTGCCAGCAGTTGGCGCAGGCGTCCCTACAATGAGCAGTTCTTC
TRBJ1-1 NA few TRBV3-1 CASNQGSGGDTEAFF TGTGCCAGCAATCAGGGTTCCGGCGGGGACACTGAAGCTTTCTTT
TRBJ2-1 NA many TRBV10-3 CAISESPMRDPGNEQFF TGTGCCATCAGTGAGTCACCTATGAGGGACCCGGGGAATGAGCAGTTCTTC
TRBJ2-7 TRBD2 many TRBV5-1 CASRPTSVDEQYF TGCGCCAGCAGGCCGACTAGCGTGGACGAGCAGTACTTC
TRBJ2-4 TRBD2 many TRBV27 CASSSRGSGSIQYF TGTGCCAGCAGTTCTAGAGGTAGCGGGAGCATTCAGTACTTC
TRBJ1-2 NA many TRBV20-1 CSARASNYGYTF TGCAGTGCTAGAGCCTCTAACTATGGCTACACCTTC
TRBJ2-4 NA many TRBV13 CASRGSLAKNIQYF TGTGCCAGCAGAGGGAGTCTAGCCAAAAACATTCAGTACTTC
TRBJ1-5 NA NA TRBV5-8 CASSLGGAVNQPQHF TGTGCCAGCAGCTTGGGGGGGGCGGTCAATCAGCCCCAGCATTTT
TRBJ2-6 TRBD1 many TRBV5-1 CASSPTGSGANVLTF TGCGCCAGCAGCCCGACAGGGTCTGGGGCCAACGTCCTGACTTTC
TRBJ1-1 NA many TRBV29-1 CSVEGSAEDTEAFF TGCAGCGTTGAAGGATCGGCAGAGGATACTGAAGCTTTCTTT
TRBJ2-7 TRBD1 many TRBV3-1 CASSQKGARQYF TGTGCCAGCAGCCAAAAGGGGGCGCGACAGTACTTC
TRBJ1-3 NA many TRBV5-1 CASNTGSGNTIYF TGCGCCAGCAACACAGGCTCTGGAAACACCATATATTTT
TRBJ2-5 NA many TRBV28 CASSSGETQYF TGTGCCAGCAGTTCCGGTGAGACCCAGTACTTC
TRBJ1-1 NA many TRBV6-5 CASSFGGVVKGRNTEAFF TGTGCCAGCAGTTTTGGGGGAGTAGTAAAAGGCAGGAACACTGAAGCTTTCTTT
TRBJ2-7 TRBD1 many TRBV6-1 CASSDRDRQYEQYF TGTGCCAGCAGTGACCGGGACAGACAATACGAGCAGTACTTC
TRBJ2-7 NA many TRBV24-1 CATSDFWGEKQYF TGTGCCACCAGTGATTTTTGGGGGGAAAAGCAGTACTTC
TRBJ2-7 NA NA TRBV28 CASSGPKTYEQYF TGTGCCAGCAGTGGCCCTAAGACCTACGAGCAGTACTTC
TRBJ2-3 TRBD2 many TRBV7-9 CASSLEGLVLTDTQYF TGTGCCAGCAGCTTAGAGGGACTAGTCCTCACAGATACGCAGTATTTT
TRBJ2-1 NA many TRBV5-4 CASSLDGTGEQFF TGTGCCAGCAGCTTGGATGGGACGGGTGAGCAGTTCTTC
TRBJ2-1 TRBD2 many TRBV11-2 CASSFRRESSYNEQFF TGTGCCAGCAGCTTTAGGCGGGAGAGCTCCTACAATGAGCAGTTCTTC
TRBJ1-1 TRBD1 many TRBV7-9 CASSSDRGTEAFF TGTGCCAGCAGCTCCGACAGGGGTACTGAAGCTTTCTTT
TRBJ2-4 NA many TRBV12-3/TRBV12-4 CASSPAGLAKNIQYF TGTGCCAGCAGTCCAGCGGGTCTAGCCAAAAACATTCAGTACTTC